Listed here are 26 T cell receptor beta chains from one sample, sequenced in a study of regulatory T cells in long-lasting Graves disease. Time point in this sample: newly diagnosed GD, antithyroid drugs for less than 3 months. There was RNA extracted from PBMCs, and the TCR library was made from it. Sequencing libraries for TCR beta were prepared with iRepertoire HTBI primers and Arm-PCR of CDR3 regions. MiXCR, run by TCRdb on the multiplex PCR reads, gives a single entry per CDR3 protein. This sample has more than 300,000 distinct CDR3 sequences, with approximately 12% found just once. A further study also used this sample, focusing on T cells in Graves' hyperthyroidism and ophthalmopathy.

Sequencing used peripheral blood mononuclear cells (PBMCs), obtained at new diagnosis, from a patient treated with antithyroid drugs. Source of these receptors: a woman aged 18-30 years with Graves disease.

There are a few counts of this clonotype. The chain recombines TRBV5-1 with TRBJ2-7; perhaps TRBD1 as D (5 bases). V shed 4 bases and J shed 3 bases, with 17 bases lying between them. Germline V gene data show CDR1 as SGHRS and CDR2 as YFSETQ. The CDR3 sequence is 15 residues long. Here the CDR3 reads CASSNLKGQIYEQYF. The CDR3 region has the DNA TGCGCCAGCAGCAACCTTAAGGGGCAGATCTACGAGCAGTACTTC.

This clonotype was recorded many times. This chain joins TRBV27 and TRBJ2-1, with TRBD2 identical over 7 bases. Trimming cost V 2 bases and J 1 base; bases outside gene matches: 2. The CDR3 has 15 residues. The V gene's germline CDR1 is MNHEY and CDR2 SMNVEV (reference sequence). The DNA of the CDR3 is TGTGCCAGCAGTTTACCAGCGGGGTCCTACAATGAGCAGTTCTTC. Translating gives CASSLPAGSYNEQFF.

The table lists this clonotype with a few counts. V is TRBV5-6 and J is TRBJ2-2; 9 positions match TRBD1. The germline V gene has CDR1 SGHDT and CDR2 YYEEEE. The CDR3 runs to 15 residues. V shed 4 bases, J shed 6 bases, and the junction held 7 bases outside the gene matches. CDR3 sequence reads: CASSNRDRESGELFF. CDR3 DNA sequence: TGTGCCAGCAGCAACCGGGACAGGGAATCCGGGGAGCTGTTTTTT.

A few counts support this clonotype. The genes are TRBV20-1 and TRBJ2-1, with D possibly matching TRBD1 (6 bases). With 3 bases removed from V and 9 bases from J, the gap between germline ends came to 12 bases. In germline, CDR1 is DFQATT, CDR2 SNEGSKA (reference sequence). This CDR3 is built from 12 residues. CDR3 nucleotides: TGCAGTGCTAGTAAGACAGGAGGTGAGCAGTTCTTC. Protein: CSASKTGGEQFF.

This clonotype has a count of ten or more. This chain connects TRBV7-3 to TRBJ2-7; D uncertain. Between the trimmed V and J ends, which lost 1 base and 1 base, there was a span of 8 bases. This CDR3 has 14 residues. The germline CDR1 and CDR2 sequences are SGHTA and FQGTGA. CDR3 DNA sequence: TGTGCCAGCAGCTTAAACGCAGGTTCCTACGAGCAGTACTTC. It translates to CASSLNAGSYEQYF. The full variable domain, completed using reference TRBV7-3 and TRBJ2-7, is GAGVSQTPSNKVTEKGKYVELRCDPISGHTALYWYRQSLGQGPEFLIYFQGTGAADDSGLPNDRFFAVRPEGSVSTLKIQRTERGDSAVYLCASSLNAGSYEQYFGPGTRLTVT.

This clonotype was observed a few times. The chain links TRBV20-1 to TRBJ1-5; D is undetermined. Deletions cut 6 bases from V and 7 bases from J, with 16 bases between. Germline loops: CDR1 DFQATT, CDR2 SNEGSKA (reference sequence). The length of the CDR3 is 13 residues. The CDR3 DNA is TGCAGTGCCGGAGGCGGTAGCGTGCAGCCCCAGCATTTT. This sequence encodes CSAGGGSVQPQHF.

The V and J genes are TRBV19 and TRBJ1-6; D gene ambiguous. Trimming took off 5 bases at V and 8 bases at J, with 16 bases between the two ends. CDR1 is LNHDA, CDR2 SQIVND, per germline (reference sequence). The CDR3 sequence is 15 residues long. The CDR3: CASSPPGRKDSPLHF. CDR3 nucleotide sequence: TGTGCCAGTAGTCCCCCGGGGAGGAAGGATTCACCCCTCCACTTT.

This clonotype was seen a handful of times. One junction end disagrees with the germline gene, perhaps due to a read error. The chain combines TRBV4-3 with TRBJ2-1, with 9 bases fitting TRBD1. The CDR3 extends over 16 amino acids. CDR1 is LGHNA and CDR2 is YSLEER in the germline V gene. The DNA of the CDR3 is TGCGCCGGCAGCGATTTACAGGGGGCGGGGTACAATGAGCAGTTCTTC. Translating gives CAGSDLQGAGYNEQFF.

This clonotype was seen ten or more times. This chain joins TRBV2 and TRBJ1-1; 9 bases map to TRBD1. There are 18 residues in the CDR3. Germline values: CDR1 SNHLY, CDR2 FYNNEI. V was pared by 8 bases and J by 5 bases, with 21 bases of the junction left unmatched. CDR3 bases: TGTGCCAGCCCCGAGGCCTACAGGGGGCGCGGGACGAAGACTGAAGCTTTCTTT. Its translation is CASPEAYRGRGTKTEAFF.

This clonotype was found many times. CDR3 sequence: CASGVYEQYF. The DNA of the CDR3 is TGTGCCAGTGGCGTCTACGAGCAGTACTTC. J is TRBJ2-7 and V is TRBV6-2 or TRBV6-3; D remains unclear. Germline-derived CDR1 and CDR2 are MNHEY and SVGEGT. V shed 9 bases and J shed 3 bases, with 6 bases lying between them. This CDR3 has 10 amino acids.

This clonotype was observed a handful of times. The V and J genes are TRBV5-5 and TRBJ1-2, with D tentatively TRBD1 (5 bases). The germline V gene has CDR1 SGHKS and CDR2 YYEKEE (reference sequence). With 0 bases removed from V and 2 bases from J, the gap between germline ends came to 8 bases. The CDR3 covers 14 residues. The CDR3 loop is CASSLERGNYGYTF. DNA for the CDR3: TGTGCCAGCAGCTTGGAAAGGGGCAACTATGGCTACACCTTC.

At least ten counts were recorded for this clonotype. DNA for the CDR3: TGTGCCTCCACAGGGGCTTTCGTCACTGAAGCTTTCTTT. Protein: CASTGAFVTEAFF. This rearrangement joins TRBV19 to TRBJ1-1, with TRBD1 identical over 7 bases. The CDR3 is 13 amino acids. The ends lost 11 bases at V and 4 bases at J; junction bases unmatched: 10. Germline values: CDR1 LNHDA, CDR2 SQIVND (reference sequence).

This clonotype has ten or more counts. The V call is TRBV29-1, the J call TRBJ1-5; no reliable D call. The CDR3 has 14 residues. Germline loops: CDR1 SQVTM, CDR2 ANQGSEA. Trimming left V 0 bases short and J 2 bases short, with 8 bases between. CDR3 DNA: TGCAGCGTTGAAGAAGGGTCGGGCAATCAGCCCCAGCATTTT. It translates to CSVEEGSGNQPQHF.

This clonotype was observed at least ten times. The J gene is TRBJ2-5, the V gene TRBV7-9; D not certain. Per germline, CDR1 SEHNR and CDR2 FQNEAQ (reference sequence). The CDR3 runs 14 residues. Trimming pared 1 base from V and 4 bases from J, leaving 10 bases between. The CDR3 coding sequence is TGTGCCAGCAGCTTAGAACCTGCCCGAGAGACCCAGTACTTC. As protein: CASSLEPARETQYF.

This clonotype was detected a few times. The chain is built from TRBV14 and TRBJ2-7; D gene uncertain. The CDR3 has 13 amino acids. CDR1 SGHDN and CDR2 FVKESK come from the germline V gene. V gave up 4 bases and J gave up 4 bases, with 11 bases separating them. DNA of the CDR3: TGTGCCAGCAGCCCCTACGTGGGATACGAGCAGTACGTC. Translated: CASSPYVGYEQYV.

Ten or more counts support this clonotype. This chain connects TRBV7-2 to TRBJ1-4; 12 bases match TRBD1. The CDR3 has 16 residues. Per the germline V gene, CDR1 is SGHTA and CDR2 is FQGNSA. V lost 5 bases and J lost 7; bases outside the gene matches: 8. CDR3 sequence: CASSLVGTGGGEKLFF. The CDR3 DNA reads TGTGCCAGCAGCCTAGTAGGGACAGGGGGCGGTGAAAAACTGTTTTTT.

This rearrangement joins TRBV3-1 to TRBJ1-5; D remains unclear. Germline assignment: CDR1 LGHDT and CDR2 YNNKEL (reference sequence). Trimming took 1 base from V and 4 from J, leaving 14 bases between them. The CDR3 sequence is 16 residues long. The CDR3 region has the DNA TGTGCCAGCAGCCAAGGCCCCATATTCCAGAATCAGCCCCAGCATTTT. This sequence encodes CASSQGPIFQNQPQHF.

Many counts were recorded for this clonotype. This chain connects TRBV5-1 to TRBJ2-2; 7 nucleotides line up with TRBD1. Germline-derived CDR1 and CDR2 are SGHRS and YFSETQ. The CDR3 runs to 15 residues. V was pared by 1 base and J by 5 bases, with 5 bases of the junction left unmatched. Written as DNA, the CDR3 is TGCGCCAGCAGCTTGACAGGGGACGGAACCGGGGAGCTGTTTTTT. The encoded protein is CASSLTGDGTGELFF.

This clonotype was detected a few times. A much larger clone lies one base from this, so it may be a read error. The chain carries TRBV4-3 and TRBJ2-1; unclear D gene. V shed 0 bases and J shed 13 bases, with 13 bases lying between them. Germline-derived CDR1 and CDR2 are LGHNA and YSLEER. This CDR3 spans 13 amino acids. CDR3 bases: TGCGCCAGCAGCCAAGATCTTCTCAGGAGTCAGTTCTTC. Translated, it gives CASSQDLLRSQFF.

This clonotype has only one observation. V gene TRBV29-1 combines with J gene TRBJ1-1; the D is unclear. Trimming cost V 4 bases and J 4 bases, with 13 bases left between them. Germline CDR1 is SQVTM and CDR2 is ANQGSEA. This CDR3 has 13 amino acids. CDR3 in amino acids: CSVGQSEATEAFF. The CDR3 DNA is TGCAGCGTTGGGCAGTCCGAGGCCACTGAAGCTTTCTTT. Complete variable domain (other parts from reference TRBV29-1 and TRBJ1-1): SAVISQKPSRDICQRGTSLTIQCQVDSQVTMMFWYRQQPGQSLTLIATANQGSEATYESGFVIDKFPISRPNLTFSTLTVSNMSPEDSSIYLCSVGQSEATEAFFGQGTRLTVV.

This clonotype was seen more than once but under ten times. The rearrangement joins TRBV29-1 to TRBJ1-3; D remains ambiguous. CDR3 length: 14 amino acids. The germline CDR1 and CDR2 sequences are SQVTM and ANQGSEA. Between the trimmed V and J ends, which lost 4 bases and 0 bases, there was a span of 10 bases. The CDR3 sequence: CSVGQMSSGNTIYF. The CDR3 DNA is TGCAGCGTTGGTCAGATGAGCTCTGGAAACACCATATATTTT.

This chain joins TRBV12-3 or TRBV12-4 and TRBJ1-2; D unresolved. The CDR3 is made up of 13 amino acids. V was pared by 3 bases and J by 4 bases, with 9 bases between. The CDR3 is CASSFGVAYGYTF. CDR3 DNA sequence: TGTGCCAGCAGTTTTGGGGTAGCCTATGGCTACACCTTC.

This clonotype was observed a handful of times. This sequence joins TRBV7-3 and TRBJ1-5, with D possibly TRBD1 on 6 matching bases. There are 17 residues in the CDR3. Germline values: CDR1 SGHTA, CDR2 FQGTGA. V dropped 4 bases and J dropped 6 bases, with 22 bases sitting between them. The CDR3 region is CASSSTGPEGGSQPQHF. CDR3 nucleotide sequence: TGTGCCAGCAGCTCCACGGGGCCCGAAGGGGGGAGTCAGCCCCAGCATTTT.

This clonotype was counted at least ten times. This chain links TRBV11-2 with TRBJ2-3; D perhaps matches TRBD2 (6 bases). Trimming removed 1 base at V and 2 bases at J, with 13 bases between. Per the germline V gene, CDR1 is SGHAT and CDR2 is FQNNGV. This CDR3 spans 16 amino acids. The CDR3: CASSLVMGGHTDTQYF. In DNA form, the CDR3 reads TGTGCCAGCAGCTTAGTTATGGGAGGACACACAGATACGCAGTATTTT.

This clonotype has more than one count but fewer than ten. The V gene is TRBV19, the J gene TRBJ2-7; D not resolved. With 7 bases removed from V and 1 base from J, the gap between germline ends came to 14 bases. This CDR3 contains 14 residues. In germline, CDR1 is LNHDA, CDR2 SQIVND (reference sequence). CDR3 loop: CASKSYSKSYEQYF. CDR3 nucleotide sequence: TGTGCCAGTAAGAGTTACAGCAAATCCTACGAGCAGTACTTC.

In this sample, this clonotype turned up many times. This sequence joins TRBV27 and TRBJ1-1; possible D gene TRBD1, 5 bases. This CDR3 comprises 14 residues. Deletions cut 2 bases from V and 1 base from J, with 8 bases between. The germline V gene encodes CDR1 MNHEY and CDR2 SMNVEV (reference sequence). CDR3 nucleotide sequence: TGTGCCAGCAGTTTAGGGGACGGGAACACTGAAGCTTTCTTT. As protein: CASSLGDGNTEAFF.